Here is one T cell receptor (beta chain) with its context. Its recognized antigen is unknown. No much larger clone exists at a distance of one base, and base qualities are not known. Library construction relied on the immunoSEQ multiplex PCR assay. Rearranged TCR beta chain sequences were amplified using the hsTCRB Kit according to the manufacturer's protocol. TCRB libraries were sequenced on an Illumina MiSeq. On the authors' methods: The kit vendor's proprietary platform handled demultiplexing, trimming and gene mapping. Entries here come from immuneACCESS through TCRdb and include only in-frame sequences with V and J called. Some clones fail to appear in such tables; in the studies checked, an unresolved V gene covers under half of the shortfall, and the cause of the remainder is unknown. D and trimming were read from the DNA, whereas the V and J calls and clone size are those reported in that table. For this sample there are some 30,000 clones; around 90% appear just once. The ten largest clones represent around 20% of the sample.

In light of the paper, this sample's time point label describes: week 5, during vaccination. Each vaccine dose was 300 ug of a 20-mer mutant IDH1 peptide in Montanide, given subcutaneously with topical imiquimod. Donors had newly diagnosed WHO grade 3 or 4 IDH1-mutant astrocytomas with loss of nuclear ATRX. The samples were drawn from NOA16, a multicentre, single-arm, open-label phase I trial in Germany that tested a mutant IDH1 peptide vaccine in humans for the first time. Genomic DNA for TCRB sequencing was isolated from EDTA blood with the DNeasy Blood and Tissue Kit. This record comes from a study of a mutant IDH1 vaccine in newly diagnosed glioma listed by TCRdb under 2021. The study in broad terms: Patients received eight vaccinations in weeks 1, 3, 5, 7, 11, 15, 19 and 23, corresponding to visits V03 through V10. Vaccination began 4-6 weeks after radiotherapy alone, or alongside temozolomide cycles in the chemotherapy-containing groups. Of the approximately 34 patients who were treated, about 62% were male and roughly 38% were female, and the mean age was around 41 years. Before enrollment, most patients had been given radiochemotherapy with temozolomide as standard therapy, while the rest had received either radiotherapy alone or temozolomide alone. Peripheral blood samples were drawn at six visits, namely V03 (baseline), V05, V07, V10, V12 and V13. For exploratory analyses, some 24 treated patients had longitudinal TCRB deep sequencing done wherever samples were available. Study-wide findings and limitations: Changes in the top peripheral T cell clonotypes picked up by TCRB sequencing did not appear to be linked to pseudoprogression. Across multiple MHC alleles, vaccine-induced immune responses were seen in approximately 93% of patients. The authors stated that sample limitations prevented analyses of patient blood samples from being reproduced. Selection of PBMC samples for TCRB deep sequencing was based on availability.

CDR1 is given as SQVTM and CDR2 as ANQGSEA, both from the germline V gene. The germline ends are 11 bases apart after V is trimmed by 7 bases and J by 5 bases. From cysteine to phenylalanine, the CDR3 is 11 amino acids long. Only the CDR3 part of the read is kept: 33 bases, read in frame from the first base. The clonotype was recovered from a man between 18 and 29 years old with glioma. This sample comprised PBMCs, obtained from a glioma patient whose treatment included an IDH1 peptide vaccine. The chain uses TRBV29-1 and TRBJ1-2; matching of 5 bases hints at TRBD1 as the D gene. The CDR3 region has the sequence CSGGTDYGYTF. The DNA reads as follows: TGCAGCGGTGGGACTGATTATGGCTACACCTTC.